This TCR beta chain was retrieved from a study of cytomegalovirus exposure and HLA in healthy donors. General study points: The study flagged some 170 TCR beta chains as cytomegalovirus-associated.

Remarks on this clone: Its antigen remains unknown.

The CDR3 consists of 14 residues. From germline, CDR1 is SEHNR and CDR2 FQNEAQ (reference sequence). Trimming took 1 base from V and 8 from J; bases not matched to a gene: 0. Clones were sequenced by immunoSEQ multiplex PCR, and TCRdb holds only the in-frame ones, with some missing. This table holds around 190,000 clones, roughly 86% found once. The sample comprised PBMCs. The chain has TRBV7-9 and TRBJ1-6, with TRBD1 identical over 9 bases. The TCR sequence derives from a man aged 25 to 40 in good health and CMV-seropositive. The CDR3 region is CASSLGTGDSPLHF. CDR3 bases: TGTGCCAGCAGCTTAGGGACAGGGGATTCACCCCTCCACTTT.